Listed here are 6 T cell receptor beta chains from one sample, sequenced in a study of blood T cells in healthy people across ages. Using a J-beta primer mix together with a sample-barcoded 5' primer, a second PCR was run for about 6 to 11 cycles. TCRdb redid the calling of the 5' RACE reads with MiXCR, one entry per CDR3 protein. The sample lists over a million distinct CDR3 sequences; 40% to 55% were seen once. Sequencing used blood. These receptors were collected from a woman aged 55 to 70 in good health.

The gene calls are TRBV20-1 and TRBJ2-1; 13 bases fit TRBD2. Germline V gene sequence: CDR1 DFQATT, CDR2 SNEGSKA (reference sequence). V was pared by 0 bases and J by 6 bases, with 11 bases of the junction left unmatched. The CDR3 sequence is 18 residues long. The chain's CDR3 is CSARDSELAGGLGNEQFF. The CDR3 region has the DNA TGCAGTGCTAGAGATTCAGAACTAGCGGGAGGGCTTGGCAATGAGCAGTTCTTC.

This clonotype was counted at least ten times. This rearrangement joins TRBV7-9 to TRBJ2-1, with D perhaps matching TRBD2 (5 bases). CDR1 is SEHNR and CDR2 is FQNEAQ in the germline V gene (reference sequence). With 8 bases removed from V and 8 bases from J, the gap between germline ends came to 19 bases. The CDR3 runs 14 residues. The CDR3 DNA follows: TGTGCCAGCTCGAGGGCGGCCTTCGGCGATGAGCAGTTCTTC. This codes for CASSRAAFGDEQFF.

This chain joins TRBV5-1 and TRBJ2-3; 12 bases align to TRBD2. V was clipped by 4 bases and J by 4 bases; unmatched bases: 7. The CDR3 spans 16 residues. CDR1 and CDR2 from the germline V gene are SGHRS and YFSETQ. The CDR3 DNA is TGCGCCAGCAGCCCGACTAGCGGGGGTTGGGCAGATACGCAGTATTTT. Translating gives CASSPTSGGWADTQYF.

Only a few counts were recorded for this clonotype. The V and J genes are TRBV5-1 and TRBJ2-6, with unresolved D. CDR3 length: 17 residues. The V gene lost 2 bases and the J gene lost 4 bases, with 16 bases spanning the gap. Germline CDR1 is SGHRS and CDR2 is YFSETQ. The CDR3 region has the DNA TGCGCCAGCAGCTTCCGACCGGGCTGGTCAGGGGCCAACGTCCTGACTTTC. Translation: CASSFRPGWSGANVLTF.

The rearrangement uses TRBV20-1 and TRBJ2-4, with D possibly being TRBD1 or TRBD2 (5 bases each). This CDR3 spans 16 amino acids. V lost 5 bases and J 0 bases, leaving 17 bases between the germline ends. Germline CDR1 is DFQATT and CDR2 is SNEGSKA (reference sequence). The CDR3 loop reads CSALSGTAVAKNIQYF. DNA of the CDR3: TGCAGTGCTCTATCCGGGACGGCTGTAGCCAAAAACATTCAGTACTTC.

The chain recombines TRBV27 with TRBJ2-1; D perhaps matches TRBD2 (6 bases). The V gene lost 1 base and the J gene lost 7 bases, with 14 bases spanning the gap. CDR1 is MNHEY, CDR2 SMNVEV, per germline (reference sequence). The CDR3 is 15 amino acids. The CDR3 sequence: CASSLFQTRPNEQFF. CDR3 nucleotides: TGTGCCAGCAGTTTATTCCAGACTAGGCCAAATGAGCAGTTCTTC.